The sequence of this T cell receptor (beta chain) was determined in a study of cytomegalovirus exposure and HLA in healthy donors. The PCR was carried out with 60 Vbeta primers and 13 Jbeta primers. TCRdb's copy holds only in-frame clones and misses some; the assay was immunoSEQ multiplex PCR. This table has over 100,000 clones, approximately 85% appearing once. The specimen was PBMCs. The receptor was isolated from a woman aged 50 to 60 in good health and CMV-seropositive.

The CDR3 DNA is TGTGCCAGCAGAGGCATGCGGTGGGACTCCACAGATACGCAGTATTTT. This encodes CASRGMRWDSTDTQYF. J is TRBJ2-3 and V is TRBV7-3, with TRBD2 as a possible D gene (6 bases). V was clipped by 6 bases and J by 2 bases, with 18 bases between them. This CDR3 spans 16 amino acids. In germline, CDR1 is SGHTA, CDR2 FQGTGA.